Detailed here is one TCR beta chain. The CDR3 is made up of 17 amino acids. The germline V gene encodes CDR1 MNHEY and CDR2 SVGEGT. V trimming: 2 bases; J trimming: 1 base; junction bases outside the gene matches: 6. The sample comes from a study of blood T cell repertoires in COVID-19. In the original workflow: Estimation of nucleated cell counts relied on the amplification of reference gene primers. The table came from immunoSEQ multiplex PCR; TCRdb's copy has only in-frame clones and leaves some out. V and J calls and clone size follow that table, whereas D and trimming were derived from the DNA. The sample records approximately 170,000 clones, more than 75% being singletons.

The V call is TRBV6-2 or TRBV6-3, the J call TRBJ2-5; 11 bases fit TRBD2. The source material was peripheral blood. The sequence was collected from a man over 45 who had recovered from COVID-19. In DNA, the CDR3 is TGTGCCAGCAGTTACAACCGACTAGCGGGACTCCAAGAGACCCAGTACTTC. It translates to CASSYNRLAGLQETQYF.